A selection of T cell receptor beta chains follows, all from one sample in a study of beta chain features in type 1 diabetes. Method: immunoSEQ multiplex PCR; TCRdb's copy keeps in-frame clones and lacks some. The table records approximately 250,000 clones, under 20% of them present only once. Sequencing was carried out using naive CD4+ T cells from blood. The receptors originated from a man aged 30 to 45 with type 1 diabetes. Each CDR3 is given with its conserved first and last residue. Fields, in order: D gene, V gene, J gene, clone size, CDR3 DNA, CDR3 protein. D genes are given only for firm matches. Not every row has a clone size; where given, it reads once, few, many or a size class.

TRBD1	TRBV4-1	TRBJ2-7	few	TGCGCCAGCAGCCTTCGGGACAGAGCCACCTACGAGCAGTACTTC	CASSLRDRATYEQYF
TRBD2	TRBV15	TRBJ2-3	few	TGTGCCACCAGCAGCGCGCTAGCGGGAGCGGGCACAGATACGCAGTATTTT	CATSSALAGAGTDTQYF
-	TRBV29-1	TRBJ2-5	-	TGCAGCGGTAGGGGCGGAGGGGAGACCCAGTACTTC	CSGRGGGETQYF
TRBD1	TRBV28	TRBJ2-2	few	TGTGCCAGCAGCCCCGGACAGGGGGCGAACACCGGGGAGCTGTTTTTT	CASSPGQGANTGELFF
-	TRBV30	TRBJ2-1	few	TGTGCCTGCCAAGAAGGGGCGGCTGGCAATGAGCAGTTCTTC	CACQEGAAGNEQFF
TRBD2	TRBV30	TRBJ2-5	few	TGTGCCTGGAGTGTAACTAGCGGGGAGACCCAGTACTTC	CAWSVTSGETQYF
-	TRBV7-9	TRBJ1-4	-	TGTGCCAGCAGCCTCACCCCCCCAGGGGCTTGGAGGGAAAAACTGTTTTTT	CASSLTPPGAWREKLFF
-	TRBV7-9	TRBJ1-1	few	TGTGCCAGCAGCTTAGTGCAGGAGAACACTGAAGCTTTCTTT	CASSLVQENTEAFF
-	TRBV27	TRBJ2-7	-	TGTGCCAGCAGTTCCTTCTCACAGGGTTACGAGCAGTACTTC	CASSSFSQGYEQYF
TRBD1	TRBV15	TRBJ2-6	-	TGTGCCACCAGCAGAGAAAGTCCGGGACAGGGCTTCGGCTCTGGGGCCAACGTCCTGACTTTC	CATSRESPGQGFGSGANVLTF
TRBD2	TRBV4-3	TRBJ2-1	few	TGCGCCAGCAGCCTCGGACTAGCGGGGGCTTACAATGAGCAGTTCTTC	CASSLGLAGAYNEQFF
-	TRBV29-1	TRBJ2-7	-	TGCAGCGTTAAGGGATCCTACGAGCAGTACTTC	CSVKGSYEQYF
-	TRBV15	TRBJ2-7	few	TGTGCCACCAGGCCAGCAGCAGGGCCCTACGAGCAGTACTTC	CATRPAAGPYEQYF
-	TRBV29-1	TRBJ2-7	few	TGCAGCGTTGAAATGAAGGGGATCAGCTACGAGCAGTACTTC	CSVEMKGISYEQYF
-	TRBV5-1	TRBJ1-2	few	TGCGCCAGCAGCTTGCTCTCTGGGAACTATGGCTACACCTTC	CASSLLSGNYGYTF
TRBD1	TRBV27	TRBJ1-1	-	TGTGCCAGCAGCGCTACCGGGACAGGGATAAGAGCTTTCTTT	CASSATGTGIRAFF
TRBD2	TRBV28	TRBJ2-2	few	TGTGCCACGCCTTTTAGCGGGGCGAACACCGGGGAGCTGTTTTTT	CATPFSGANTGELFF
TRBD2	TRBV7-9	TRBJ2-1	-	TGTGCCAGCAGCTTCCAAGCGGGAGGGCCGAATGAGCAGTTCTTC	CASSFQAGGPNEQFF
TRBD2	TRBV13	TRBJ2-5	few	TGTGCCAGCAGCACCTGGACTAGCGGGAGGGCCGGGGAGACCCAGTACTTC	CASSTWTSGRAGETQYF
-	TRBV4-1	TRBJ1-5	few	TGCGCCAGCAGCCAAGGGGGGACGATTGTTCAGCCCCAGCATTTT	CASSQGGTIVQPQHF
TRBD2	TRBV25-1	TRBJ2-7	few	TGTGCCAGCAGTCCACACGGGACTAGCGGGAGCAACGAGCAGTACTTC	CASSPHGTSGSNEQYF
TRBD2	TRBV25-1	TRBJ2-1	-	TGTGCCAGCAGTGCCCCGGGGGGGTACAATGAGCAGTTCTTC	CASSAPGGYNEQFF
-	TRBV25-1	TRBJ2-7	-	TGTGCCAGCAGTGAATCGGGGGGCCCATTCACCTACGAGCAGTACTTC	CASSESGGPFTYEQYF
-	TRBV29-1	TRBJ1-2	-	TGCAGCGTGGGCCCAATCCAAAACTATGGCTACACCTTC	CSVGPIQNYGYTF
TRBD2	TRBV18	TRBJ2-5	few	TGTGCCAGCTCACAGACTAGCGAAGAGACCCAGTACTTC	CASSQTSEETQYF
TRBD1	TRBV7-2	TRBJ2-4	-	TGTGCCAGCAGCTCCGGACAGGGATGGGGTTATCGCATTCAGTACTTC	CASSSGQGWGYRIQYF
TRBD2	TRBV10-3	TRBJ2-7	-	TGTGCCATCAACGCGGGAGGCTACGAGCAGTACTTC	CAINAGGYEQYF
-	TRBV10-3	TRBJ1-5	few	TGTGCCATCAGTGGCCAGGCTGGAAATCAGCCCCAGCATTTT	CAISGQAGNQPQHF
TRBD2	TRBV11-2	TRBJ2-1	-	TGTGCCAGCAGGACCGCGGGACTAGCCTACAATGAGCAGTTCTTC	CASRTAGLAYNEQFF
-	TRBV28	TRBJ2-1	-	TGTGCCAGCACCGGGTACAATGAGCAGTTCTTC	CASTGYNEQFF
TRBD1	TRBV27	TRBJ2-7	-	TGTGCCAGCAGTTTATCATGGCAGGGGGTTTCCTACGAGCAGTACTTC	CASSLSWQGVSYEQYF
TRBD1	TRBV10-3	TRBJ2-7	few	TGTGCCATCAGTGACCCGGGACAGGGAAAATACGAGCAGTACTTC	CAISDPGQGKYEQYF
TRBD2	TRBV4-2	TRBJ2-1	-	TGTGCCAGCAGCACTGGCAGTACTAGCGGGAGTTCGAATGAGCAGTTCTTC	CASSTGSTSGSSNEQFF
-	TRBV6-5	TRBJ2-5	few	TGTGCCAGCAGTTACGCCTCCTGGGGACAAGAGACCCAGTACTTC	CASSYASWGQETQYF
TRBD2	TRBV7-9	TRBJ2-1	-	TGTGCCAGCAGTTCTCTAGCGGGAGGTCCCAATGAGCAGTTCTTC	CASSSLAGGPNEQFF
-	TRBV30	TRBJ2-4	few	TGTGCCTGGAGTAACCTCGTCGGGAGCATTCAGTACTTC	CAWSNLVGSIQYF
-	TRBV18	TRBJ2-1	few	TGTGCCAGCTCACCACTGGCGGGGGCCTCGGACAATGAGCAGTTCTTC	CASSPLAGASDNEQFF
-	TRBV20-1	TRBJ2-7	-	TGCAGTGCTCGCGTCTCCTACGAGCAGTACTTC	CSARVSYEQYF
-	TRBV5-1	TRBJ2-3	few	TGCGCCAGCAGCTTTGAAGATACGCAGTATTTT	CASSFEDTQYF
-	TRBV4-1	TRBJ2-1	-	TGCGCCAGCAGCCAGGAGGGCCCCTACAATGAGCAGTTCTTC	CASSQEGPYNEQFF
-	TRBV7-9	TRBJ2-5	-	TGTGCCAGCAGCCTCAGGGTGGGCCAAGAGACCCAGTACTTC	CASSLRVGQETQYF
-	TRBV7-7	TRBJ2-1	-	TGTGCTAGCAGCTTAGGGGGGAGTGAGCAGTTCTTC	CASSLGGSEQFF
-	TRBV28	TRBJ2-2	-	TGTGCCAGCAGTCCTCCGGGTATGGAGCTGTTTTTT	CASSPPGMELFF
-	TRBV7-2	TRBJ2-3	few	TGTGCCAGCAGCTTTCGGGACCTCATGTATTTT	CASSFRDLMYF
-	TRBV7-2	TRBJ1-2	few	TGTGCCAGCAGCCAAACGCTGGCTGGCTACACCTTC	CASSQTLAGYTF
-	TRBV14	TRBJ1-2	-	TGTGCCAGCAGCCAAGTTCCATATGGCTACACCTTC	CASSQVPYGYTF
-	TRBV29-1	TRBJ2-7	few	TGCAGCGTTGTGAGGACGAACTACGAGCAGTACTTC	CSVVRTNYEQYF
TRBD1	TRBV6-6	TRBJ2-1	few	TGTGCCAGCAGTCCGGGACAGCTCAATGAGCAGTTCTTC	CASSPGQLNEQFF
-	TRBV7-2	TRBJ2-7	-	TGTGCCAGCAGCTTAGTGGAAACGAGCTCCTACGAGCAGTACTTC	CASSLVETSSYEQYF
-	TRBV29-1	TRBJ2-7	-	TGCAGCGTTGAGAGCTATCCCAACGACGAGCAGTACTTC	CSVESYPNDEQYF
-	TRBV7-2	TRBJ2-3	-	TGTGCCAGCAGCTTCGTAGCGAGTAGCACAGATACGCAGTATTTT	CASSFVASSTDTQYF
-	TRBV7-2	TRBJ2-7	-	TGTGCCAGCAGCTTATCCCGGACACCTCGGCAGTACTTC	CASSLSRTPRQYF
-	TRBV7-9	TRBJ2-1	few	TGTGCCAGCAGCTCCGGGGTGGGCAATGAGCAGTTCTTC	CASSSGVGNEQFF
-	TRBV4-1	TRBJ2-7	few	TGCGCCAGCAGCCAACCGGCCCCTCGGGGCGAGCAGTACTTC	CASSQPAPRGEQYF
-	TRBV7-8	TRBJ2-3	-	TGTGCCAGCAGCCCGGACAGTTACACAGATACGCAGTATTTT	CASSPDSYTDTQYF
-	TRBV30	TRBJ2-3	few	TGTGCCTGGAGTGTATGGAATACGCAGTATTTT	CAWSVWNTQYF
-	TRBV15	TRBJ2-5	few	TGTGCCACCAGCAGAGATCAGGGCCCCGAGACCCAGTACTTC	CATSRDQGPETQYF